Listed here are 18 T cell receptor beta chains from one sample, sequenced in a study of breast tumors, draining lymph nodes, adjacent tissues. The lymph nodes were axillary draining lymph nodes from breast cancer patients. MiXCR, applied by TCRdb to the multiplex PCR reads, yields one record per CDR3 protein. In the table there are 200,000 or so distinct CDR3 sequences, around 33% of which are singletons. Sequencing was done on a sample of axillary lymph node tissue. These receptors were collected from a female donor with breast cancer. Some clones in this sample may be carry-over from other donors' samples.

This sequence joins TRBV30 and TRBJ2-7; 8 bases match TRBD1. This CDR3 has 17 residues. Germline CDR1 reads GTSNPN; CDR2 reads SVGIG (reference sequence). Trimming cost V 1 base and J 0 bases; bases outside gene matches: 11. CDR3 nucleotides: TGTGCCTGGAGTGGGCAGGGGGCTCCCTGGGGCTCCTACGAGCAGTACTTC. This sequence encodes CAWSGQGAPWGSYEQYF.

The rearrangement links TRBV15 to TRBJ2-3; 7 positions match TRBD2. V lost 1 base and J lost 0; bases outside the gene matches: 7. The CDR3 consists of 17 residues. Germline V gene lookup returns CDR1 LNHNV and CDR2 YYDKDF (reference sequence). This CDR3 reads CATSRGSSGVSTDTQYF. In nucleotides, the CDR3 is TGTGCCACCAGCAGAGGGAGCAGCGGGGTGAGCACAGATACGCAGTATTTT.

This clonotype was found many times. The V and J genes are TRBV7-2 and TRBJ1-4, with a tentative D call TRBD1 (6 bases). Trimming shortened V by 5 bases and J by 7 bases, and 14 bases separated the two germline ends. Germline assignment: CDR1 SGHTA and CDR2 FQGNSA. CDR3 length: 14 amino acids. In DNA form, the CDR3 reads TGTGCCAGCAGCCGTGGGGGCAGTTTTGAAAAACTGTTTTTT. Protein product: CASSRGGSFEKLFF.

Turning to this clonotype: At one end, the junction sequence differs from germline, possibly due to a read error. The chain has TRBV6-5 and TRBJ2-1, with D maybe TRBD1 (6 bases). CDR3 size: 16 residues. Germline lookup yields CDR1 MNHEY and CDR2 SVGAGI. CDR3: CASRPPQGKAYNEQFF. The CDR3 coding sequence is TGCGCCAGCAGGCCCCCGCAGGGGAAGGCCTACAATGAGCAGTTCTTC.

This clonotype has a handful of counts. This chain links TRBV7-3 with TRBJ1-1; the D is unclear. Trimming removed 5 bases at V and 1 base at J, with 8 bases between. In germline, CDR1 is SGHTA, CDR2 FQGTGA. The CDR3 has 13 residues. CDR3 residues: CASSRQPNTEAFF. Here the CDR3 DNA reads TGTGCCAGCAGCCGACAACCGAACACTGAAGCTTTCTTT.

This clonotype was recorded at least ten times. The J gene is TRBJ2-5, the V gene TRBV11-2, with 12 bases fitting TRBD2. Germline CDR1 SGHAT, CDR2 FQNNGV. The V and J ends lost 3 bases and 0 bases, in that order; junction bases with no gene match: 8. The CDR3 is 18 amino acids. This CDR3 is CASSFLLAGGPYQETQYF. CDR3 nucleotide sequence: TGTGCCAGCAGCTTCTTACTAGCGGGGGGTCCGTACCAAGAGACCCAGTACTTC. The whole variable domain, filled in from reference TRBV11-2 and TRBJ2-5, reads EAGVAQSPRYKIIEKRQSVAFWCNPISGHATLYWYQQILGQGPKLLIQFQNNGVVDDSQLPKDRFSAERLKGVDSTLKIQPAKLEDSAVYLCASSFLLAGGPYQETQYFGPGTRLLVL.

In its sample, this clonotype was seen once. This sequence joins TRBV29-1 and TRBJ2-5, with D possibly matching TRBD2 (5 bases). Looked up from germline, CDR1 is SQVTM and CDR2 is ANQGSEA. Trimming stripped 6 bases from V and 7 bases from J, with 21 bases between. The CDR3 contains 14 residues. Here the CDR3 reads CSVVRTGGLGTQYF. The CDR3 nucleotides are TGCAGCGTAGTGAGGACTGGCGGGTTAGGGACCCAGTACTTC.

The table lists this clonotype with a count of one. The chain combines TRBV2 with TRBJ1-1; D possibly corresponds to TRBD1 (5 bases). CDR1 and CDR2 from the germline V gene are SNHLY and FYNNEI. Trimming removed 6 bases from V and 0 bases from J, with 11 bases in between. CDR3 length equals 14 residues. The CDR3 sequence is CASSRRVVNTEAFF. The DNA of the CDR3 is TGTGCCAGCAGCCGCAGGGTGGTGAACACTGAAGCTTTCTTT.

This clonotype has ten or more counts. A junction boundary mismatches the germline segment, possibly from a read error. V and J are TRBV7-7 and TRBJ2-1, with 8 nucleotides matching TRBD2. Germline V gives CDR1 SSHAT, CDR2 FNYEAQ (reference sequence). CDR3 size: 15 residues. In DNA, the CDR3 is TGTGCTAGCAGCCAGCGGGAGAGCTCCTACAATGAGCAGTTCTTC. Translated, it gives CASSQRESSYNEQFF.

J is TRBJ1-2 and V is TRBV9; 7 bases map to TRBD1. V lost 4 bases, J lost 8 bases, and 14 bases stayed unmatched. The CDR3 is made up of 15 amino acids. Looked up from germline, CDR1 is SGDLS and CDR2 is YYNGEE. The CDR3 spells CASSPAGGQQFGYTF. In DNA, the CDR3 is TGTGCCAGCAGCCCCGCAGGGGGTCAGCAGTTCGGCTACACCTTC.

The chain carries TRBV20-1 and TRBJ2-5; TRBD2 aligns across 12 bases. With V trimmed by 3 bases and J by 2 bases, 4 bases remained unmatched. Per germline, CDR1 DFQATT and CDR2 SNEGSKA (reference sequence). There are 15 residues in the CDR3. CDR3 sequence: CSARSGTSGQETQYF. Written as DNA, the CDR3 is TGCAGTGCTAGGTCCGGGACTAGCGGGCAAGAGACCCAGTACTTC.

In this sample, this clonotype turned up many times. CDR3 bases: TGTGCCAGCAGCCACCCTGCCGTGGTGTTCGAGCAGTACTTC. Its translation is CASSHPAVVFEQYF. This chain links TRBV6-2 or TRBV6-3 with TRBJ2-7; D ambiguous. The CDR3 loop spans 14 amino acids. In germline, CDR1 is MNHEY, CDR2 SVGEGT. Trimming cost V 6 bases and J 6 bases, with 18 bases left between them.

This clonotype was detected ten times or more. CDR3 loop: CASSSGLGAPDTQYF. In DNA, the CDR3 is TGTGCCAGCTCATCGGGACTAGGGGCCCCAGATACGCAGTATTTT. V gene TRBV18 combines with J gene TRBJ2-3; 8 bases align to TRBD2. Per germline, CDR1 KGHSH and CDR2 LQKENI. The CDR3 sequence is 15 residues long. J lost 4 bases, V lost 5 bases, and 8 bases had no gene match.

This clonotype appeared many times. The V and J genes are TRBV5-1 and TRBJ2-3, with 9 positions matching TRBD2. The V segment lost 5 bases and the J segment 4 bases; nucleotides outside the gene matches: 11. Germline CDR1 SGHRS, CDR2 YFSETQ. The CDR3 is 16 residues long. CDR3 region: CASRRGGGDGPDTQYF. The CDR3 DNA follows: TGCGCCAGCAGGAGGGGCGGGGGGGATGGGCCAGATACGCAGTATTTT.

In its sample, this clonotype was seen many times. This chain uses TRBV20-1 with TRBJ2-5; TRBD2 matches at 9 bases. J lost 2 bases, V lost 0 bases, and 4 bases had no gene match. CDR1 and CDR2 (germline): DFQATT, SNEGSKA (reference sequence). The CDR3 is 15 residues long. DNA of the CDR3: TGCAGTGCTAGAGAGGCTAGCGGGGCGCAAGAGACCCAGTACTTC. It encodes CSAREASGAQETQYF.

This clonotype was seen repeatedly, ten times or more. V usage is TRBV12-3 or TRBV12-4 and J usage is TRBJ2-1, with TRBD1 identical over 8 bases. The CDR3 sequence is 15 residues long. With 2 bases clipped from V and 6 bases from J, the junction kept 6 bases outside the gene matches. CDR3 nucleotide sequence: TGTGCCAGCAGTTTAAGGGGACAGGAAGGCAATGAGCAGTTCTTC. It codes for CASSLRGQEGNEQFF.

The chain has TRBV12-5 and TRBJ2-7; D remains ambiguous. The CDR3 is 18 residues long. The V gene lost 0 bases and the J gene lost 2 bases, with 20 bases spanning the gap. CDR1 is LGHNT, CDR2 FRNRAP, per germline. The CDR3: CASGLVPQTRKVTYEQYF. The CDR3 region has the DNA TGTGCTAGTGGTTTGGTACCGCAGACAAGGAAGGTTACCTACGAGCAGTACTTC.

About this clonotype: Just one base apart from a much larger clone, this may be a read error. This chain uses TRBV6-1 with TRBJ2-3; D is ambiguous. This CDR3 comprises 13 residues. Germline assignment: CDR1 MNHNS and CDR2 SASEGT. V was shortened by 5 bases and J by 2 bases, with 8 bases between the two germline ends. CDR3 coding DNA: TGTGCCAGCAGTCAAGGGAACACAGATACGCAGTATTTT. It is translated as CASSQGNTDTQYF.